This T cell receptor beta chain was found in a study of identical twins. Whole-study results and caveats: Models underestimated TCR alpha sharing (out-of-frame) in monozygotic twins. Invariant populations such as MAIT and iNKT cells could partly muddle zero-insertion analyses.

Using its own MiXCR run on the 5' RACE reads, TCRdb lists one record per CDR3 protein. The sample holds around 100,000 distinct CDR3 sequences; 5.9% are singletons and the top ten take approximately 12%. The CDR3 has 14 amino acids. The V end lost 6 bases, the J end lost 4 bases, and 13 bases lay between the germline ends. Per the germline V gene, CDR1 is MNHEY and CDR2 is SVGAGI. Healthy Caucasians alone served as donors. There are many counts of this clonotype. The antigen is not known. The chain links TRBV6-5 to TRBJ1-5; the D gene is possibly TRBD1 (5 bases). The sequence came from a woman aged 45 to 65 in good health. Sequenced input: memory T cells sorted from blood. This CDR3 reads CASRDLWGNQPQHF. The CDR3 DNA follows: TGTGCCAGCAGAGACCTTTGGGGGAATCAGCCCCAGCATTTT.